These T cell receptor beta chains were read from a single sample in a study of cytomegalovirus exposure and HLA in healthy donors. TCRdb's table, derived via immunoSEQ multiplex PCR, lists solely in-frame clones and lacks some. This table holds roughly 90,000 clones, around 85% found once. Sequencing input: PBMCs. These receptors all stem from a man younger than 35 in good health and CMV-seropositive. Each CDR3 is given with its conserved first and last residue. The D gene is left open where the match is weak. Clone size is stated in some rows and not others, as once, few, many or a class when expanded.

v_call	j_call	clone_size	d_call	cdr3_nt	cdr3_aa
TRBV28	TRBJ2-7	.	.	TGTGCCAGCAGTTCTCCCAGGGGAACTGCCTACGAGCAGTACTTC	CASSSPRGTAYEQYF
TRBV2	TRBJ2-1	once	TRBD1	TGTGCCAGTGGGGAGGACAGGGGGCAGGGTGAGCAGTTCTTC	CASGEDRGQGEQFF
TRBV4-1	TRBJ1-1	once	.	TGCGCCAGCAGCTTTAAACGGTTGAACACTGAAGCTTTCTTT	CASSFKRLNTEAFF
TRBV28	TRBJ2-1	.	TRBD1	TGTGCCAGCAGGATAGACAGGGTCAATGAGCAGTTCTTC	CASRIDRVNEQFF
TRBV5-1	TRBJ2-1	once	.	TGCGCCAGCAGTTCCGGACAGGGAGGGTCCTACAATGAGCAGTTCTTC	CASSSGQGGSYNEQFF
TRBV27	TRBJ2-3	once	.	TGTGCCAGCAGTTGGCAGGCCGGATCTTACACAGATACGCAGTATTTT	CASSWQAGSYTDTQYF
TRBV14	TRBJ2-5	.	.	TGTGCCAGCAGCCAACCTCAGGCTAGCCTTGAGACCCAGTACTTC	CASSQPQASLETQYF
TRBV19	TRBJ2-1	.	.	TGTGCCAGTAGTATAGACATCTCCTACAATGAGCAGTTCTTC	CASSIDISYNEQFF
TRBV11-1	TRBJ2-1	.	.	TGTGCCAGCAGCTTAGTTGTCGGGGGGCAGTTCTTC	CASSLVVGGQFF
TRBV28	TRBJ2-4	.	TRBD2	TGTGCCAGCAGTTTGGGTGCTAGCGGGAGGGCCGGGGCCAAAAACATTCAGTACTTC	CASSLGASGRAGAKNIQYF
TRBV28	TRBJ1-3	.	TRBD1	TGTGCCAGCAGGGTGACAGGGCTTTCTGGAAACACCATATATTTT	CASRVTGLSGNTIYF
TRBV27	TRBJ1-5	.	.	TGTGCCACCCTCCCCGGGGTTAGGGAAAGCAATCAGCCCCAGCATTTT	CATLPGVRESNQPQHF
TRBV10-3	TRBJ1-1	.	.	TGTGCCATCAGTGATTCTTCACAGGGTCGTTCTGAAGCTTTCTTT	CAISDSSQGRSEAFF
TRBV29-1	TRBJ2-5	.	TRBD2	TGCAGCGTTGACGAGAGCGGGGCTAGGGAGACCCAGTACTTC	CSVDESGARETQYF
TRBV29-1	TRBJ2-3	.	.	TGCAGCGTTGAAGACCGCGGGAACACAGATACGCAGTATTTT	CSVEDRGNTDTQYF
TRBV4-1	TRBJ2-1	.	TRBD2	TGCGCCAGCAGCCACACTAGCGGGAGGGCCGTCGATGAGCAGTTCTTC	CASSHTSGRAVDEQFF
TRBV11-1	TRBJ2-4	.	.	TGTGCCAGCAGCCCCGGACTGGCTGGTTCGAACATTCAGTACTTC	CASSPGLAGSNIQYF
TRBV5-1	TRBJ2-7	.	.	TGCGCCAGCAGCTTGGACGGTAGCTCCTACGAGCAGTACTTC	CASSLDGSSYEQYF
TRBV5-5	TRBJ1-4	.	.	TGTGCCAGCAGCTTGGCCCTCGTGGGAGGGGGGCGTCAAAAACTGTTTTTT	CASSLALVGGGRQKLFF
TRBV30	TRBJ1-2	.	.	TGTGCCTGGAGTGCTCTTAACTATGGCTACACCTTC	CAWSALNYGYTF
TRBV11-3	TRBJ2-5	once	.	TGTGCCAGCAGCCGACGGACAGCACAAGAGACCCAGTACTTC	CASSRRTAQETQYF
TRBV7-2	TRBJ2-3	.	.	TGTGCCAGCAGGATTTTTAAGCCCGTGGGCACAGATACGCAGTATTTT	CASRIFKPVGTDTQYF
TRBV7-6	TRBJ1-5	.	TRBD1	TGTGCCAGCAGCTCGGGACAGGGGAGCAATCAGCCCCAGCATTTT	CASSSGQGSNQPQHF
TRBV3-1/TRBV3-2	TRBJ2-6	.	.	TGTGCCAGCAGCCCACAAACAGGGTGG	CASSPQTGW
TRBV28	TRBJ2-1	once	TRBD2	TGTGCCAGCAGTATTAGCGGGAGGGGCGGTGAGCAGTTCTTC	CASSISGRGGEQFF
TRBV6-5	TRBJ2-2	.	TRBD2	TGTGCCAGCAGCGGACTAGCGGGAGTTGGGGAGCTGTTTTTT	CASSGLAGVGELFF